This T cell receptor (beta chain) stems from a study of OX40 agonist ivuxolimab in advanced cancers. Study in general: Given to patients was ivuxolimab, an agonistic anti-OX40 (CD134) antibody.

The protocol was immunoSEQ multiplex PCR, while the TCRdb copy is restricted to in-frame clones and leaves out a portion. The table has 65,000 to 75,000 clones, 82% seen once; the top ten hold roughly 0.4%. There are 14 residues in the CDR3. Germline CDR1 reads SGHDT; CDR2 reads YYEEEE. V lost 1 base and J 7 bases, leaving 9 bases between the germline ends. Study-wide results and caveats: CD8+ T cells were the subset that, on average, had more expanded clones than CD4+.

About this clone itself: What it binds is not known.

The V gene is TRBV5-6, the J gene TRBJ1-6; no firm D call. Sequencing was performed on CD4+ or CD8+ T cells sorted from blood, taken in a trial of the OX40 agonist ivuxolimab. The receptor comes from an adult with an advanced solid tumor such as melanoma, head and neck, liver or kidney cancer. Here the CDR3 reads CASSLRQWNSPLHF. DNA of the CDR3: TGTGCCAGCAGCTTGAGGCAGTGGAATTCACCCCTCCACTTT.